Below, one T cell receptor beta chain is given with its context. Germline CDR1 is SQVTM and CDR2 is ANQGSEA. This CDR3 contains 11 residues. V lost 4 bases to trimming and J lost 4 bases, with 4 bases between them. CDR3 and TCR beta VDJ profiling relied on a genomic DNA template. From the reads, TCRdb called clonotypes with MiXCR, one entry per CDR3 protein. The sample lists about 120,000 distinct CDR3 sequences, about 60% seen once, with 25% to 30% in the top ten. This entry belongs to a study of CD8+CD57+ T cells in acquired aplastic anemia. On the study more broadly: When averaged, DNA from sorted CD4+ and CD8+ cells came to around 3 ug.

Patients who underwent sequencing had shown CD8+CD57+ cell expansion by flow cytometry. As a group, the patients uniformly had severe acquired aplastic anemia. The source of this sequence is a human donor with aplastic anemia. The sequenced sample consisted of sorted CD4+, CD8+, or CD8+CD57+ T cells (not recorded which) from PBMCs. The gene calls are TRBV29-1 and TRBJ2-2; D not resolved. CDR3 bases: TGCAGCGTTGCATCCACCGGGGAGCTGTTTTTT. The encoded protein is CSVASTGELFF.